Listed below are T cell receptor beta chains from one sample, sequenced in a study of blood T cell repertoires in COVID-19. Sequenced by immunoSEQ multiplex PCR; TCRdb stores in-frame clones only, minus some. The data show about 74,000 clones, with 84% seen just once and about 37% held by the top ten. The sequenced sample consisted of peripheral blood. The source is an older man with acute or convalescent COVID-19. CDR3s include the opening cysteine and the closing phenylalanine or tryptophan. Each record gives: D gene, clone size, J gene, V gene, CDR3 DNA, CDR3 protein. A D gene is named only where the DNA matches it firmly. Rows may omit the clone size; those that give it use once, few, many or a size class.

.,.,TRBJ2-2,TRBV3-1/TRBV3-2,TGTGCCAGCAGCGGGGCGGCGGGGTTGAACACCGGGGAGCTGTTTTTT,CASSGAAGLNTGELFF
.,.,TRBJ1-6,TRBV9,TGTGCCAGCAGCCGTAGGACAGAGGGCCCCTCTAATTCACCCCTCCACTTT,CASSRRTEGPSNSPLHF
TRBD1,.,TRBJ2-5,TRBV19,TGTGCCAGTAGTAGCAAGACAGGGATGGGGGAGACCCAGTACTTC,CASSSKTGMGETQYF
TRBD1,.,TRBJ2-1,TRBV27,TGTGCCAGCAACTACCGGGACAGGGAGGGAGATGAGCAGTTCTTC,CASNYRDREGDEQFF
.,.,TRBJ2-5,TRBV4-1,TGCGCCAGCAGCCAGGACTACAGGTACCAAGAGACCCAGTACTTC,CASSQDYRYQETQYF
TRBD1,.,TRBJ1-4,TRBV7-9,TGTGCCAGCAGCCACCCCAGGGGGACTAATGAAAAACTGTTTTTT,CASSHPRGTNEKLFF
.,.,TRBJ2-1,TRBV12-3/TRBV12-4,TGTGCCAGCAGTCTCGAGAGGTTCGGTGAGCAGTTCTTC,CASSLERFGEQFF
TRBD1,.,TRBJ2-1,TRBV5-4,TGTGCCAGCAGCCCGACAGGGGGGGTGTACAATGAGCAGTTCTTC,CASSPTGGVYNEQFF
.,.,TRBJ2-1,TRBV28,TGTGCCAGCAGGGGACTCAACCTCAATGAGCAGTTCTTC,CASRGLNLNEQFF
TRBD1,.,TRBJ1-2,TRBV27,TGTGCCAGCAGACCTACAGGGGGCAATGGCTACACCTTC,CASRPTGGNGYTF
.,.,TRBJ2-5,TRBV5-1,TGCGCCAGCAGCTTGGGAACAGGGTTTGAGACCCAGTACTTC,CASSLGTGFETQYF
.,.,TRBJ1-1,TRBV10-3,TGTGCCATCAGGGGGGGACCGAACACTGAAGCTTTCTTT,CAIRGGPNTEAFF
.,once,TRBJ1-1,TRBV5-8,TGTGCCAGCAGCTTGGAGGGGACACCTAACACTGAAGCTTTCTTT,CASSLEGTPNTEAFF
TRBD1,.,TRBJ1-6,TRBV5-1,TGCGCCAGCAGCTGGGGACAGGAGAATTCACCCCTCCACTTT,CASSWGQENSPLHF
.,few,TRBJ1-2,TRBV19,TGTGCCAGTAGTATGGGCCAGCTTAACCGGTATGGCTACACCTTC,CASSMGQLNRYGYTF
TRBD1,.,TRBJ1-6,TRBV9,TGTGCCAGCAGCCCCCAGGGGGCGGCTTATAATTCACCCCTCCACTTT,CASSPQGAAYNSPLHF
TRBD2,.,TRBJ2-2,TRBV10-2,TGCGCCAGCAGTGATGGCGGGAGAAGGAACACCGGGGAGCTGTTTTTT,CASSDGGRRNTGELFF
TRBD1,.,TRBJ1-1,TRBV5-4,TGTGCCAGCAGCTTGGCCATGGGACAGGGAGGAGAAGCTTTCTTT,CASSLAMGQGGEAFF
.,.,TRBJ2-7,TRBV4-2,TGTGCCAGCAGTCTTACTTTGAAAGCCTCCTACGAGCAGTACTTC,CASSLTLKASYEQYF
TRBD1,.,TRBJ1-1,TRBV4-1,TGCGCCAGCAGCCACGCCGACAGGGTTATGCTCCCTGAAGCTTTCTTT,CASSHADRVMLPEAFF
TRBD1,once,TRBJ1-1,TRBV5-8,TGTGCCAGCAGCCCCTGGACAGGTCAGGGGAACACTGAAGCTTTCTTT,CASSPWTGQGNTEAFF
.,.,TRBJ2-3,TRBV12-3/TRBV12-4,TGTGCCAGCAGGCGAGGTACAGATACGCAGTATTTT,CASRRGTDTQYF
.,.,TRBJ2-3,TRBV19,TGTGCCACCCAGACTAGTCGAAGCACAGATACGCAGTATTTT,CATQTSRSTDTQYF
.,.,TRBJ2-5,TRBV5-6,TGTGCCAGCAGCTTGTTCCAGCGTGGGCAAGAGACCCAGTACTTC,CASSLFQRGQETQYF
TRBD1,.,TRBJ2-7,TRBV6-5,TGTGCCAGCAGTTACTCGTTCGGGACAGGGACCGAGCAGTACTTC,CASSYSFGTGTEQYF
.,.,TRBJ2-7,TRBV5-1,TGCGCCAGCAGCTTGGCAGGGATAATCTACGAGCAGTACTTC,CASSLAGIIYEQYF
.,few,TRBJ1-5,TRBV3-1/TRBV3-2,TGTGCCAGCAGCGACACCCCATTTGTCAATCAGCCCCAGCATTTT,CASSDTPFVNQPQHF
.,.,TRBJ1-1,TRBV6-5,TGTGCCAGCAGTTGGTCGGTGAACACTGAAGCTTTCTTT,CASSWSVNTEAFF
.,.,TRBJ1-1,TRBV5-1,TGCGCCAGCACCTTAGGACAGTCCACTGAAGCTTTCTTT,CASTLGQSTEAFF
.,.,TRBJ1-4,TRBV6-6,TGTGCCAGCAGTGACATAGAACTGTTTTTT,CASSDIELFF
TRBD2,.,TRBJ2-4,TRBV19,TGTGCCAGTAGTCCCCGGACTAGCGGGAGGGCCCCTGAATTAACCAAAAACATTCAGTACTTC,CASSPRTSGRAPELTKNIQYF
TRBD2,many,TRBJ2-1,TRBV7-9,TGTGCCAGCGCAACAGAGGGGAGGGGCAATGAGCAGTTCTTC,CASATEGRGNEQFF
.,.,TRBJ1-2,TRBV2,TGTGCCAGCAGCTTAGAATTCTATGGCTACACCTTC,CASSLEFYGYTF
.,few,TRBJ1-1,TRBV7-9,TGTGCCAGCAGCCCAACAGGGATCGGGAACACTGAAGCTTTCTTT,CASSPTGIGNTEAFF
TRBD2,few,TRBJ2-2,TRBV20-1,TGCAGTGCTAGTGGGACTAGCCGGGGCCGGGAGCTGTTTTTT,CSASGTSRGRELFF
.,few,TRBJ2-3,TRBV9,TGTGCCAGCAGTTCGCGTCCCGAGCCGGATACGCAGTATTTT,CASSSRPEPDTQYF
TRBD2,.,TRBJ2-3,TRBV4-1,TGCGCCAGCAGCCAAGATACTAGCGGGGACACAGATACGCAGTATTTT,CASSQDTSGDTDTQYF
TRBD2,.,TRBJ2-7,TRBV10-2,TGCGCCAGCGGGGAACTAGCGGGGTCGTTCGAGCAGTACTTC,CASGELAGSFEQYF
.,.,TRBJ2-6,TRBV28,TGTGCCAGCAGTCTCCGGGACTCAGTCTTCTCTGGGGCCAACGTCCTGACTTTC,CASSLRDSVFSGANVLTF
.,few,TRBJ1-1,TRBV19,TGTGCCAGTAGTATAGTCGGGATGAGGACTGAAGCTTTCTTT,CASSIVGMRTEAFF
.,once,TRBJ1-6,TRBV7-2,TGTGCCAGCAGCTTAGATCTGGGGAGTCCACCCCTCCACTTT,CASSLDLGSPPLHF
TRBD1,.,TRBJ1-4,TRBV19,TGTGCCAGTAGTATCGATAGCGGACAGGGCGCTGAAAAACTGTTTTTT,CASSIDSGQGAEKLFF
TRBD1,once,TRBJ1-2,TRBV2,TGTGCCAGCAGTCCGGACAGGACCAACTATGGCTACACCTTC,CASSPDRTNYGYTF
.,.,TRBJ2-6,TRBV5-6,TGTGCCAGCAGCTGGGCAGGGATGGGGGCCAACGTCCTGACTTTC,CASSWAGMGANVLTF
TRBD1,.,TRBJ2-5,TRBV5-4,TGTGCCAGCACCACCCGGCAGGGGGCGAGGGAGGAGACCCAGTACTTC,CASTTRQGAREETQYF
TRBD1,.,TRBJ1-1,TRBV4-1,TGCGCCAGCAGGGATCCCCAAGATCTGAGGGGGCGCGGGACTGAAGCTTTCTTT,CASRDPQDLRGRGTEAFF
.,.,TRBJ1-2,TRBV7-2,TGTGCCAGCAGCTTCTTCCCACGAGGGGGGGCATGGGGCTACACCTTC,CASSFFPRGGAWGYTF
TRBD1,.,TRBJ2-1,TRBV6-1,TGTGCCAGCAGTGAAGAACGGAGCGGGACAGGGTCAGATGAGCAGTTCTTC,CASSEERSGTGSDEQFF
.,.,TRBJ2-5,TRBV10-3,TGTGCCACAAGGGGGGGAGAGACCCAGTACTTC,CATRGGETQYF
TRBD1,.,TRBJ1-1,TRBV30,TGTGCCTGGAACTCGGGACAGGCGGGGACTGAAGCTTTCTTT,CAWNSGQAGTEAFF
.,.,TRBJ2-2,TRBV5-1,TGCGCCAGCAGCTTGCGGAGCGGAAACACCGGGGAGCTGTTTTTT,CASSLRSGNTGELFF
TRBD1,.,TRBJ1-5,TRBV6-5,TGTGCCAGCAGTCAGGGGGGAAACTTCAATCAGCCCCAGCATTTT,CASSQGGNFNQPQHF
.,.,TRBJ2-7,TRBV19,TGTGCCAGTACCCTTCGCCCAGACAGCGAGCAGTACTTC,CASTLRPDSEQYF